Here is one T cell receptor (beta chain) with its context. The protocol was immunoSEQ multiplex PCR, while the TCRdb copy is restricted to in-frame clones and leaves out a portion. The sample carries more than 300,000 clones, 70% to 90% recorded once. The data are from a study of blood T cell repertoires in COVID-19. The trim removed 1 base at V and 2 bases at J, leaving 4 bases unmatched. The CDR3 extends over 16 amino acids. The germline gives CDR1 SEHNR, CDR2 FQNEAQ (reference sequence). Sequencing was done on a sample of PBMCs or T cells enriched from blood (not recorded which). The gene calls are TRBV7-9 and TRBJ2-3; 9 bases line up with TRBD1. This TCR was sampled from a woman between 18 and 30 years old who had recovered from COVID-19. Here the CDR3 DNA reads TGTGCCAGCAGCTTAGTTGGACAGGGGAACACAGATACGCAGTATTTT. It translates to CASSLVGQGNTDTQYF.